Shown below are 10 T cell receptor beta chains from a single sample sequenced in a study of control samples from healthy donors and cancer patients. Measured with immunoSEQ multiplex PCR; TCRdb has only the in-frame clones, and not every one. The sample shows roughly 95,000 clones, just over 85% of them seen only once. Sequenced: blood. The receptors stem from a man younger than 45 in good health.

This clone has just one count. V and J are TRBV6-5 and TRBJ2-7, with 8 bases lining up with TRBD1. The CDR3 spans 14 residues. V dropped 5 bases and J dropped 6; count of bases not matched to a gene: 9. From germline, CDR1 is MNHEY and CDR2 SVGAGI. Here the CDR3 DNA reads TGTGCCAGCAGTCGTCCTGACAGGGGATTCGAGCAGTACTTC. It encodes CASSRPDRGFEQYF.

The rearrangement joins TRBV6-5 to TRBJ2-7, with a possible D match to TRBD1 (6 bases). Per the germline V gene, CDR1 is MNHEY and CDR2 is SVGAGI. The CDR3 length is 13 residues. Trimming left V 6 bases short and J 0 bases short, with 9 bases between. In DNA form, the CDR3 reads TGTGCCAGCAGAACACAGGGCTCCTACGAGCAGTACTTC. As protein: CASRTQGSYEQYF.

This rearrangement joins TRBV6-5 to TRBJ2-2; possible D gene TRBD2, 5 bases. CDR1 and CDR2 from the germline V gene are MNHEY and SVGAGI. The CDR3 runs to 12 residues. V was trimmed by 7 bases and J by 5 bases, leaving 8 bases between them. The DNA for the CDR3 is TGTGCCAGCACCCCGGGGACCGGGGAGCTGTTTTTT. This sequence encodes CASTPGTGELFF.

This clone was seen a single time. The chain uses TRBV27 and TRBJ2-1; D is possibly TRBD1 (6 bases). This CDR3 spans 11 amino acids. Germline V gene data show CDR1 as MNHEY and CDR2 as SMNVEV (reference sequence). With 6 bases removed from V and 9 bases from J, the gap between germline ends came to 9 bases. DNA for the CDR3: TGTGCCAGCAGGGCCAGGGGTGAGCAGTTCTTC. Amino acids: CASRARGEQFF.

J is TRBJ2-7 and V is TRBV24-1; D gene unclear. Germline V lookup: CDR1 KGHDR, CDR2 SFDVKD. This CDR3 comprises 13 residues. Trimming removed 6 bases from V and 3 bases from J, with 11 bases in between. The CDR3 loop is CATSMDGFYEQYF. Here the CDR3 DNA reads TGTGCCACCAGTATGGACGGTTTCTACGAGCAGTACTTC.

The chain is built from TRBV28 and TRBJ2-7; 13 bases fit TRBD2. The junction had 13 bases not matched to a gene; V was cut back by 4 bases and J by 4 bases. Germline V lookup: CDR1 MDHEN, CDR2 SYDVKM. This CDR3 is 18 amino acids long. CDR3 region: CASSSQLAGGPIGYEQYF. DNA for the CDR3: TGTGCCAGCAGTTCTCAACTAGCGGGAGGGCCTATAGGTTACGAGCAGTACTTC.

This rearrangement joins TRBV6-5 to TRBJ1-1, with D unresolved. The V end lost 2 bases, the J end lost 1 base, and 8 bases lay between the germline ends. The CDR3 runs to 14 residues. Germline V gives CDR1 MNHEY, CDR2 SVGAGI. The CDR3 DNA follows: TGTGCCAGCAGTTACGATGTCGGGAACACTGAAGCTTTCTTT. Translated: CASSYDVGNTEAFF.

The chain couples TRBV4-3 to TRBJ2-3; D is possibly TRBD1 or TRBD2 (5 bases each). The CDR3 extends over 16 amino acids. V was clipped by 6 bases and J by 2 bases, with 18 bases between them. The V gene's germline CDR1 is LGHNA and CDR2 YSLEER. CDR3 bases: TGCGCCAGCAGTCCCGGGGCACTGACCTACACAGATACGCAGTATTTT. Protein sequence: CASSPGALTYTDTQYF.

The rearrangement links TRBV5-4 to TRBJ2-5; 8 bases match TRBD2. Trimming at V came to 4 bases and at J to 2 bases, leaving 10 bases not matched to a gene. The germline V gene has CDR1 SGHNT and CDR2 YYREEE (reference sequence). The CDR3 extends over 16 amino acids. CDR3 protein: CASSRSNSGRQETQYF. Here the CDR3 DNA reads TGTGCCAGCAGCAGGTCCAACAGCGGGAGACAAGAGACCCAGTACTTC.

The J gene is TRBJ2-1, the V gene TRBV29-1, with D hard to call. This CDR3 region has 11 residues. With 2 bases removed from V and 4 bases from J, the gap between germline ends came to 3 bases. CDR1 SQVTM and CDR2 ANQGSEA come from the germline V gene. In DNA form, the CDR3 reads TGCAGCGTTGAACTTTACAATGAGCAGTTCTTC. Translation: CSVELYNEQFF.